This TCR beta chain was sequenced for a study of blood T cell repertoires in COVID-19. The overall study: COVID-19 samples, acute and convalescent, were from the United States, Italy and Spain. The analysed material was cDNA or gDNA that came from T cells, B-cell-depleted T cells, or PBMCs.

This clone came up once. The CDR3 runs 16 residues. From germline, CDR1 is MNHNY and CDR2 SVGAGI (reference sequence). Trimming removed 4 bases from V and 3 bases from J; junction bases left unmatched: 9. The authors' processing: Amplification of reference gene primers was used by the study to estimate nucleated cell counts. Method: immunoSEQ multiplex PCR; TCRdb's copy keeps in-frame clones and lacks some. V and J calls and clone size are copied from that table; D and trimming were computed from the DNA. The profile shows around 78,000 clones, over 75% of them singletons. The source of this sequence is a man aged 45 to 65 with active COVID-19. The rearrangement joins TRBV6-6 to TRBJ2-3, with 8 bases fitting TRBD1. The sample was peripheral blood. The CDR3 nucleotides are TGTGCCAGCAGTTTCGTACAGGGGGGCGGAACAGATACGCAGTATTTT. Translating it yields CASSFVQGGGTDTQYF.